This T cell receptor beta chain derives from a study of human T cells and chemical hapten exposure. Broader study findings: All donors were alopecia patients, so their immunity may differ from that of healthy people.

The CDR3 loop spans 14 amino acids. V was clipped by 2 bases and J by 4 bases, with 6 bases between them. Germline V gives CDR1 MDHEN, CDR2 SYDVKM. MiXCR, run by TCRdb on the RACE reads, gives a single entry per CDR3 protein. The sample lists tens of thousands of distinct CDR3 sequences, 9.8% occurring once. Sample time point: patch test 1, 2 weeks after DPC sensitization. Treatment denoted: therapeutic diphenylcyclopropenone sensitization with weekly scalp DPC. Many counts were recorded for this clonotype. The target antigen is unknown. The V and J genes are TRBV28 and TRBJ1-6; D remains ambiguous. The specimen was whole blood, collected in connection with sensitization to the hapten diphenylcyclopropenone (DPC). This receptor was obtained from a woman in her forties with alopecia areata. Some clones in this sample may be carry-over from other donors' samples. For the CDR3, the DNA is TGTGCCAGCAGTTTAGGAGGGTATAATTCACCCCTCCACTTT. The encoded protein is CASSLGGYNSPLHF.